The 28 T cell receptor beta chains listed next were all sequenced from one sample in a study of blood T cell repertoires in COVID-19. The repertoire was sequenced with immunoSEQ multiplex PCR; TCRdb's copy has only in-frame clones and lacks some. The sample has some 200,000 clones, under 90% seen once. What was sequenced was peripheral blood. All receptors come from a man in his fifties or sixties with acute or convalescent COVID-19.

The rearrangement links TRBV7-9 to TRBJ1-2; the D gene is possibly TRBD1 (6 bases). CDR3 length equals 15 residues. From germline, CDR1 is SEHNR and CDR2 FQNEAQ (reference sequence). The V gene lost 2 bases and the J gene lost 4 bases, with 14 bases spanning the gap. CDR3 nucleotides: TGTGCCAGCAGCTTAATGGATGCAGGGGCCTATGGCTACACCTTC. It translates to CASSLMDAGAYGYTF.

This rearrangement joins TRBV2 to TRBJ1-1, with TRBD1 matching 8 bases. The CDR3 length is 14 residues. With V trimmed by 5 bases and J by 7 bases, 9 bases remained unmatched. The germline CDR1 and CDR2 sequences are SNHLY and FYNNEI. CDR3 in DNA: TGTGCCAGCAGTCAGGACAGGGCGGGTATTGAAGCTTTCTTT. This translates into CASSQDRAGIEAFF.

The chain joins TRBV2 to TRBJ2-3, with 7 bases matching TRBD2. Germline assignment: CDR1 SNHLY and CDR2 FYNNEI. Losses at the gene ends were 7 bases for V and 4 bases for J; bases not matched to a gene: 14. The CDR3 length is 16 residues. CDR3 nucleotides: TGTGCCAGCAAATTTGAGACTAGCCCGATCTCAGATACGCAGTATTTT. Amino acid sequence: CASKFETSPISDTQYF.

V usage is TRBV6-2 or TRBV6-3 and J usage is TRBJ2-1; 13 bases align to TRBD2. Germline V gene data show CDR1 as MNHEY and CDR2 as SVGEGT. The CDR3 loop spans 20 amino acids. The trim removed 5 bases at V and 0 bases at J, leaving 13 bases unmatched. The CDR3 here is CASSRTRGLAGVTSYNEQFF. The CDR3, as DNA: TGTGCCAGCAGTCGCACCCGCGGACTAGCGGGGGTCACCTCCTACAATGAGCAGTTCTTC.

On this clone: Within the sample, other DNA sequences also encode this same CDR3. The chain employs TRBV19 and TRBJ2-5, with D perhaps matching TRBD1 (5 bases). Germline V gene sequence: CDR1 LNHDA, CDR2 SQIVND (reference sequence). CDR3 length: 12 residues. Trimming took 6 bases from V and 2 from J, leaving 7 bases between them. Written as DNA, the CDR3 is TGTGCCAGTAGGGACACGCAAGAGACCCAGTACTTC. Protein: CASRDTQETQYF.

The chain employs TRBV2 and TRBJ1-1; perhaps TRBD1 as D (5 bases). The CDR3 length is 15 residues. Trimming stripped 4 bases from V and 5 bases from J, with 17 bases between. Per germline, CDR1 SNHLY and CDR2 FYNNEI. CDR3 sequence: CASSGQVARGTEAFF. CDR3 nucleotide sequence: TGTGCCAGCAGTGGGCAGGTGGCCCGGGGGACTGAAGCTTTCTTT.

This rearrangement joins TRBV28 to TRBJ1-5; 8 nucleotides agree with TRBD1. Germline CDR1 MDHEN, CDR2 SYDVKM. J lost 5 bases, V lost 3 bases, and 6 bases had no gene match. CDR3 length equals 15 residues. The CDR3 region is CASSFPGQGYQPQHF. The CDR3 DNA follows: TGTGCCAGCAGTTTCCCCGGACAGGGTTATCAGCCCCAGCATTTT.

This clone was counted only a few times. The CDR3 sequence is CASSIAGRTYNEQFF. The DNA of the CDR3 is TGCGCCAGCAGTATAGCGGGTAGGACCTACAATGAGCAGTTCTTC. V is TRBV10-1 and J is TRBJ2-1; 7 positions match TRBD2. The V gene end was trimmed by 5 bases and the J gene end by 2 bases; junction bases not matched to a gene: 6. Per germline, CDR1 WNHNN and CDR2 SYGVQD (reference sequence). The CDR3 spans 15 residues.

The V and J genes are TRBV6-4 and TRBJ2-3; 7 bases are shared with TRBD1. This CDR3 contains 20 residues. The J segment lost 0 bases and the V segment lost 3 bases, leaving 18 bases of the junction unmatched. Germline assignment: CDR1 MRHNA and CDR2 SNTAGT. CDR3 sequence: CASSDFRRTGLPISTDTQYF. CDR3 nucleotide sequence: TGTGCCAGCAGTGATTTTCGGAGGACAGGCCTTCCTATTAGCACAGATACGCAGTATTTT.

Points on this clone: This CDR3 is also generated by other DNA sequences in the sample. This chain links TRBV29-1 with TRBJ1-1; 7 positions match TRBD1. The J segment lost 0 bases and the V segment lost 6 bases, leaving 4 bases of the junction unmatched. This CDR3 has 13 amino acids. CDR1 SQVTM and CDR2 ANQGSEA come from the germline V gene. Written as DNA, the CDR3 is TGCAGCGTAGGGGGACAGATGAACACTGAAGCTTTCTTT. This sequence encodes CSVGGQMNTEAFF.

This chain uses TRBV6-5 with TRBJ1-5; 9 bases fit TRBD1. Germline assignment: CDR1 MNHEY and CDR2 SVGAGI. After removal of 6 bases from V and 0 bases from J, the junction contained 3 bases not matched to a gene. This CDR3 is 15 amino acids long. In DNA, the CDR3 is TGTGCCAGCAGATCGGGACAGGGTAGCAATCAGCCCCAGCATTTT. It specifies CASRSGQGSNQPQHF.

The chain combines TRBV7-2 with TRBJ2-3, with 8 bases aligning to TRBD2. J gave up 5 bases and V 0 bases, and 4 bases lay outside the gene matches. Germline V gives CDR1 SGHTA, CDR2 FQGNSA. The CDR3 is 15 residues long. CDR3 bases: TGTGCCAGCAGCTTAGCCCTAGCGGGTAAAGATACGCAGTATTTT. Translated: CASSLALAGKDTQYF.

V gene TRBV19 combines with J gene TRBJ1-1; D not resolved. Germline V gene data show CDR1 as LNHDA and CDR2 as SQIVND (reference sequence). This CDR3 comprises 17 residues. With 1 base removed from V and 0 bases from J, the gap between germline ends came to 15 bases. The DNA for the CDR3 is TGTGCCAGTAGTATAGCCCCGTCCTCCACAGTGAACACTGAAGCTTTCTTT. It specifies CASSIAPSSTVNTEAFF.

This clone was detected only once. The V gene is TRBV30, the J gene TRBJ1-1; 9 nucleotides line up with TRBD1. The V segment lost 4 bases and the J segment 3 bases; nucleotides outside the gene matches: 6. CDR3 length: 14 amino acids. Germline CDR1 GTSNPN, CDR2 SVGIG (reference sequence). This CDR3 reads CAWTRDRADTEAFF. The CDR3 region has the DNA TGTGCCTGGACCCGGGACAGGGCGGACACTGAAGCTTTCTTT.

The chain links TRBV10-3 to TRBJ2-5, with a possible D match to TRBD1 (5 bases). The CDR3 runs to 14 residues. Per the germline V gene, CDR1 is ENHRY and CDR2 is SYGVKD. V lost 2 bases and J 4 bases, leaving 11 bases between the germline ends. The CDR3 nucleotides read TGTGCCATCAGTGAGGGGGCGCTAAGAGAGACCCAGTACTTC. Residues: CAISEGALRETQYF.

The chain couples TRBV7-8 to TRBJ1-5, with no clear D. Germline CDR1 is SGHVS and CDR2 is FQNEAQ. The germline V and J ends were trimmed by 4 bases and 3 bases, with 16 bases remaining between them. The CDR3 extends over 16 amino acids. In DNA form, the CDR3 reads TGTGCCAGCAGCTCATCCGAGGTGACCTTCAATCAGCCCCAGCATTTT. Amino acid sequence: CASSSSEVTFNQPQHF.

The chain combines TRBV3-1 (or the pseudogene TRBV3-2) with TRBJ2-1; 11 bases line up with TRBD2. CDR1 LGHDT and CDR2 YNNKEL come from the germline V gene (reference sequence). This CDR3 region has 15 residues. V shed 8 bases, J shed 5 bases, and the junction held 8 bases outside the gene matches. The chain's CDR3 is CASHTGTSGNNEQFF. The CDR3 DNA sequence: TGTGCCAGCCATACCGGGACTAGCGGAAACAATGAGCAGTTCTTC.

The chain has TRBV12-3 or TRBV12-4 and TRBJ1-1; D gene unclear. V lost 3 bases and J 7 bases, leaving 12 bases between the germline ends. This CDR3 comprises 13 residues. Here the CDR3 reads CASSFKRAGEAFF. The CDR3 DNA sequence: TGTGCCAGCAGTTTTAAGCGGGCAGGTGAAGCTTTCTTT.

This sequence joins TRBV19 and TRBJ1-5; D call uncertain. The CDR3 spans 14 residues. The germline gives CDR1 LNHDA, CDR2 SQIVND (reference sequence). With 7 bases removed from V and 1 base from J, the gap between germline ends came to 11 bases. The CDR3 region has the DNA TGTGCCAGTACCTCGCCCTACAGCAATCAGCCCCAGCATTTT. Its protein product is CASTSPYSNQPQHF.

This chain connects TRBV7-3 to TRBJ2-2, with TRBD2 matching over 11 bases. Trimming cost V 5 bases and J 6 bases; bases outside gene matches: 11. CDR1 SGHTA and CDR2 FQGTGA come from the germline V gene. This CDR3 comprises 17 residues. CDR3 sequence: CASSPRLAGNRAGELFF. The CDR3, as DNA: TGTGCCAGCAGCCCAAGACTAGCGGGGAATCGGGCCGGGGAGCTGTTTTTT. The complete variable domain, with remaining parts taken from reference TRBV7-3 and TRBJ2-2, reads GAGVSQTPSNKVTEKGKYVELRCDPISGHTALYWYRQSLGQGPEFLIYFQGTGAADDSGLPNDRFFAVRPEGSVSTLKIQRTERGDSAVYLCASSPRLAGNRAGELFFGEGSRLTVL.

This clone came up once. This chain links TRBV11-2 with TRBJ1-1; no clear D gene. Germline lookup yields CDR1 SGHAT and CDR2 FQNNGV. This CDR3 spans 12 amino acids. V dropped 6 bases and J dropped 5 bases, with 10 bases sitting between them. CDR3 loop: CASRLVGTEAFF. The CDR3 nucleotides read TGTGCCAGCAGACTAGTCGGGACTGAAGCTTTCTTT.

The gene calls are TRBV29-1 and TRBJ2-7; possibly TRBD2 for D (6 bases). The V end lost 4 bases, the J end lost 5 bases, and 15 bases lay between the germline ends. The CDR3 has 13 residues. Germline assignment: CDR1 SQVTM and CDR2 ANQGSEA. CDR3: CSVGGWGVHEQYF. CDR3 nucleotides: TGCAGCGTTGGCGGGTGGGGGGTCCACGAGCAGTACTTC.

The V and J genes are TRBV3-1 (or the pseudogene TRBV3-2) and TRBJ1-5; tentatively, D is TRBD1 (6 bases). The CDR3 extends over 14 amino acids. Trimming shortened V by 0 bases and J by 15 bases, and 18 bases separated the two germline ends. CDR1 LGHDT and CDR2 YNNKEL come from the germline V gene (reference sequence). CDR3 in amino acids: CASSQDRGGAGVHF. The CDR3 DNA reads TGTGCCAGCAGCCAAGATCGCGGGGGGGCAGGCGTGCATTTT.

The genes are TRBV5-6 and TRBJ1-2; D ambiguous. Trimming removed 2 bases from V and 5 bases from J, with 10 bases in between. CDR3 length: 13 amino acids. CDR1 is SGHDT, CDR2 YYEEEE, per germline. CDR3 loop: CASSLGSIYGYTF. In DNA, the CDR3 is TGTGCCAGCAGCTTAGGGAGCATTTATGGCTACACCTTC.

In its sample, this clone was seen a few times. The gene calls are TRBV29-1 and TRBJ1-5; possibly TRBD1 for D (5 bases). The germline gives CDR1 SQVTM, CDR2 ANQGSEA. Trimming stripped 6 bases from V and 3 bases from J, with 12 bases between. The CDR3 is 13 amino acids. CDR3 loop: CSVAGTLNQPQHF. The CDR3 DNA follows: TGCAGCGTAGCTGGGACTCTCAATCAGCCCCAGCATTTT.

This clone has more than one count but fewer than ten. The chain uses TRBV5-1 and TRBJ1-1; TRBD1 is a possible D gene (5 bases). The germline V and J ends were trimmed by 4 bases and 1 base, with 17 bases remaining between them. Germline CDR1 and CDR2: SGHRS and YFSETQ. CDR3 length: 16 residues. CDR3 in amino acids: CASSRTGRAGNTEAFF. The CDR3 DNA is TGCGCCAGCAGCCGGACGGGGCGAGCGGGGAACACTGAAGCTTTCTTT.

The chain uses TRBV10-3 and TRBJ2-1; 10 bases are a match to TRBD1. V gave up 4 bases and J gave up 8 bases; unmatched junction bases: 5. Germline V gives CDR1 ENHRY, CDR2 SYGVKD. The CDR3 loop spans 14 amino acids. CDR3 DNA: TGTGCCATCAGTGGGACAGGGGGAGGTGATGAGCAGTTCTTC. Its protein product is CAISGTGGGDEQFF.

The chain combines TRBV18 with TRBJ1-1; 9 bases are a match to TRBD1. The CDR3 contains 16 residues. V lost 2 bases and J lost 4; bases outside the gene matches: 8. Per germline, CDR1 KGHSH and CDR2 LQKENI. CDR3: CASSPWGQGTATEAFF. For the CDR3, the DNA is TGTGCCAGCTCACCATGGGGACAGGGCACGGCCACTGAAGCTTTCTTT.